The source of this TCR beta chain is a study of T cell repertoires in cytomegalovirus infection. Turning to the study itself: Matching HLA type and CMV infection were both indicated by public TCR beta signatures. General study points: It was HLA-C-restricted CMV-specific TCR beta clonotypes that dominated the response ex vivo. Summed frequency of shared TCR beta families picked out CMV carriers who also had the relevant HLA.

TCRdb reprocessed the reads with MiXCR, giving one entry per CDR3 protein. Of approximately 130,000 distinct CDR3 sequences listed, 20% to 30% are singletons. In this sample, this clonotype turned up a few times. Its specificity is not known. V was shortened by 6 bases and J by 0 bases, with 11 bases between the two germline ends. CDR3 size: 15 residues. The clonotype comes from a human donor in good health (CMV status not recorded). Some clones in this sample may be carry-over from other donors' samples. Sequenced material: PBMCs, sequenced either directly or after in vitro stimulation (not recorded which). V usage is TRBV12-3 or TRBV12-4 and J usage is TRBJ1-4; D gene ambiguous. The CDR3 is CASSASGATNEKLFF. CDR3 nucleotides: TGTGCCAGCAGCGCCTCAGGTGCAACTAATGAAAAACTGTTTTTT.